This T cell receptor (beta chain) was retrieved from a study of T-cell memory formation after mild COVID-19. 5'RACE primed at constant segments yielded TCR alpha and TCR beta cDNA libraries bearing sample barcodes and UMIs. Using its own MiXCR run on the 5' RACE reads, TCRdb lists one record per CDR3 protein. The profile shows about 360,000 distinct CDR3 sequences, 13% to 15% of them singletons. About this clonotype itself: A junction boundary mismatches the germline segment, possibly from a read error.

The CDR3 spans 15 residues. CDR1 MNHNS and CDR2 SASEGT come from the germline V gene. Sample: PBMCs or a T cell subset sorted from them (not recorded which). J is TRBJ1-5 and V is TRBV6-1; 7 bases line up with TRBD1. The receptor was isolated from a man aged 18 to 29 who had mild COVID-19 (a few samples of this study predate the infection). Cell type and time point are not known. The DNA for the CDR3 is TGTGCCAGCAGTGAAGTGGGAGGGGGCAAGCAGCCCCAGCATTTT. It codes for CASSEVGGGKQPQHF.